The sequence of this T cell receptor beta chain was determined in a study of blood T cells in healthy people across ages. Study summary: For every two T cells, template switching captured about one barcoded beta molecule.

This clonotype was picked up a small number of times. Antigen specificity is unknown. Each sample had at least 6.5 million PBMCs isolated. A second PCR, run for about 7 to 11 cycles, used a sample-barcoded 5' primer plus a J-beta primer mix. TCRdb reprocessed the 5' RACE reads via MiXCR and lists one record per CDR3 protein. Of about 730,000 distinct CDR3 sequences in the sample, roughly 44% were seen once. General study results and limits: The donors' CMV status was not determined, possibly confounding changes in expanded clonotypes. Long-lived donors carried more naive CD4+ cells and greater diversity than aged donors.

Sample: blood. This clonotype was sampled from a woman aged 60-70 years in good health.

CDR3 sequence reads: CASSGGDRGSSPLHF. The DNA of the CDR3 is TGTGCCAGCAGCGGGGGGGACAGGGGAAGTTCACCCCTCCACTTT. The chain recombines TRBV7-6 with TRBJ1-6; TRBD1 matches 10 bases. Trimming removed 5 bases from V and 9 bases from J; junction bases left unmatched: 7. The germline V gene has CDR1 SGHVS and CDR2 FNYEAQ. The CDR3 extends over 15 amino acids.